The entry that follows covers one T cell receptor (beta chain) sequence. What it binds is unknown. This record comes from a study of T cell repertoires in cytomegalovirus infection. V dropped 6 bases and J dropped 0 bases, with 15 bases sitting between them. Germline V gene sequence: CDR1 MNHEY, CDR2 SVGAGI. The CDR3 runs to 16 residues. TCRdb analysed the reads with MiXCR anew, one entry per CDR3 protein. The top ten clones hold about 26% of a sample with roughly 51,000 distinct CDR3 sequences, 20% of them seen once. The material sequenced was CD8+ T cells from cultured PBMCs, taken from culture after CMV antigen stimulation. The TCR originated in a human donor in good health (CMV status not recorded). Some clones in this sample may be carry-over from other donors' samples. This chain connects TRBV6-5 to TRBJ1-3, with D uncertain. The CDR3 DNA reads TGTGCCAGCAGCCACCAGACTGGAGGCTCTGGAAACACCATATATTTT. The encoded protein is CASSHQTGGSGNTIYF.